These 24 T cell receptor beta chains originate from one sample sequenced in a study of shared clonotypes between healthy human individuals (dated by TCRdb to 2020 to 2022). The library came from the immunoSEQ multiplex PCR assay. This immuneACCESS table, as held by TCRdb, lists in-frame sequences with V and J called but not all clones. Of the missing ones, under half trace to an unresolved V gene in checked studies; the others have no known cause. In all, the sample holds about 2.3 million clones, and 85% to 95% of those were seen once. The ten largest account for about 0.39% of the sample. The sample consisted of naive CD4+ T cells from PBMCs. Reading the label with the study, this specimen's cell subset or site is: CD45RA+ positively selected. These receptors were taken from a man between 18 and 35 years old in good health. Some clones in this sample may be carry-over from other donors' samples.

The chain combines TRBV7-2 with TRBJ2-2; D remains unclear. V gave up 1 base and J gave up 3 bases, with 3 bases separating them. Looked up from germline, CDR1 is SGHTA and CDR2 is FQGNSA. The CDR3 sequence is 13 residues long. In DNA form, the CDR3 reads TGTGCCAGCAGCTTAGAGGACACCGGGGAGCTGTTTTTT. It codes for CASSLEDTGELFF.

This sequence joins TRBV5-4 and TRBJ2-5; 7 bases agree with TRBD2. V gave up 2 bases and J gave up 5 bases; unmatched junction bases: 9. The germline V gene has CDR1 SGHNT and CDR2 YYREEE (reference sequence). The CDR3 sequence is 15 residues long. The CDR3 region is CASSFGGTGDETQYF. The CDR3 nucleotides are TGTGCCAGCAGCTTCGGGGGGACGGGTGATGAGACCCAGTACTTC.

The chain joins TRBV5-8 to TRBJ1-1; D gene unclear. From germline, CDR1 is SGHTS and CDR2 YDEGEE. V gave up 1 base and J gave up 0 bases, with 13 bases separating them. This CDR3 is built from 16 residues. CDR3 sequence (DNA): TGTGCCAGCAGCTTGCGCAGGTTCGTAATGAACACTGAAGCTTTCTTT. This encodes CASSLRRFVMNTEAFF.

The chain is built from TRBV19 and TRBJ1-1, with D possibly matching TRBD1 (5 bases). Germline CDR1 and CDR2: LNHDA and SQIVND (reference sequence). This CDR3 spans 15 amino acids. V lost 7 bases and J lost 6, with 21 bases in between. In nucleotides, the CDR3 is TGTGCCAGTAAAGTAGTACGGGGGATTGTATCTGAAGCTTTCTTT. Its translation is CASKVVRGIVSEAFF.

The chain uses TRBV9 and TRBJ2-5; no clear D. V was cut by 0 bases and J by 5 bases, with 11 bases left in between. The CDR3 length is 14 residues. CDR1 SGDLS and CDR2 YYNGEE come from the germline V gene. The CDR3 is CASSVEAHTETQYF. DNA of the CDR3: TGTGCCAGCAGCGTAGAAGCTCACACGGAGACCCAGTACTTC.

The rearrangement uses TRBV6-5 and TRBJ2-3, with D possibly TRBD1 on 6 matching bases. Trimming removed 2 bases from V and 3 bases from J, with 12 bases in between. This CDR3 contains 15 residues. The germline V gene encodes CDR1 MNHEY and CDR2 SVGAGI. CDR3 loop: CASSYAAGATDTQYF. The CDR3 coding sequence is TGTGCCAGCAGTTACGCGGCAGGGGCAACAGATACGCAGTATTTT.

This chain joins TRBV13 and TRBJ2-7; D might be TRBD1 (6 bases). Germline loops: CDR1 PRHDT, CDR2 FYEKMQ (reference sequence). Trimming took off 0 bases at V and 2 bases at J, with 8 bases between the two ends. This CDR3 comprises 14 residues. The CDR3: CASSLGGGPYEQYF. The CDR3 coding sequence is TGTGCCAGCAGCTTAGGAGGGGGTCCCTACGAGCAGTACTTC.

The V call is TRBV25-1, the J call TRBJ1-2; weak D call: TRBD1 (6 bases). Germline CDR1 MGHDK, CDR2 SYGVNS. Trimming pared 8 bases from V and 2 bases from J, leaving 9 bases between. The CDR3 is 12 amino acids. CDR3 sequence reads: CASQDRNYGYTF. CDR3 bases: TGTGCCAGCCAAGACAGGAACTATGGCTACACCTTC.

This sequence joins TRBV5-1 and TRBJ2-5, with 16 nucleotides matching TRBD2. V was clipped by 4 bases and J by 5 bases; unmatched bases: 8. This CDR3 contains 17 residues. Germline V gene lookup returns CDR1 SGHRS and CDR2 YFSETQ. This CDR3 is CASSAGTSGRARETQYF. The CDR3 DNA is TGCGCCAGCAGCGCCGGGACTAGCGGGAGGGCCAGGGAGACCCAGTACTTC.

This chain joins TRBV5-1 and TRBJ1-3, with D perhaps TRBD1 (5 bases). Germline V gives CDR1 SGHRS, CDR2 YFSETQ. Trimming cost V 1 base and J 4 bases, with 15 bases left between them. The CDR3 has 16 residues. The CDR3 region is CASSLFSAGDGNTIYF. CDR3 coding DNA: TGCGCCAGCAGCTTGTTTTCCGCTGGGGACGGAAACACCATATATTTT.

The V and J genes are TRBV6-1 and TRBJ2-5, with D perhaps matching TRBD1 (7 bases). The germline CDR1 and CDR2 sequences are MNHNS and SASEGT. This CDR3 region has 14 residues. The V gene lost 8 bases and the J gene lost 4 bases, with 17 bases spanning the gap. CDR3 amino acids: CASAQGGSGETQYF. The CDR3 region has the DNA TGTGCCAGCGCCCAGGGGGGCTCAGGAGAGACCCAGTACTTC.

This sequence joins TRBV19 and TRBJ2-1, with D perhaps TRBD2 (5 bases). Germline CDR1 is LNHDA and CDR2 is SQIVND (reference sequence). V lost 5 bases and J lost 7, with 18 bases in between. There are 15 residues in the CDR3. The CDR3 reads CASSDHLGAVNEQFF. The CDR3 DNA is TGTGCCAGTAGTGACCACCTAGGAGCGGTGAATGAGCAGTTCTTC.

This clone was detected only once. The genes are TRBV9 and TRBJ2-7; 10 bases agree with TRBD2. With 0 bases clipped from V and 7 bases from J, the junction kept 4 bases outside the gene matches. This CDR3 region has 14 residues. Germline V gives CDR1 SGDLS, CDR2 YYNGEE. The CDR3 spells CASSVGLAGEEQYF. CDR3 sequence (DNA): TGTGCCAGCAGCGTAGGGCTAGCGGGAGAGGAGCAGTACTTC.

The chain couples TRBV10-3 to TRBJ2-5; 9 bases line up with TRBD2. The V gene end was trimmed by 10 bases and the J gene end by 0 bases; junction bases not matched to a gene: 3. In germline, CDR1 is ENHRY, CDR2 SYGVKD. The CDR3 is made up of 13 amino acids. CDR3 nucleotide sequence: TGTGCCACCGCTAGCGGGGACCAAGAGACCCAGTACTTC. It translates to CATASGDQETQYF.

The gene calls are TRBV27 and TRBJ2-7; 8 nucleotides match TRBD1. Germline values: CDR1 MNHEY, CDR2 SMNVEV (reference sequence). Unmatched junction bases numbered 8, after V lost 3 bases and J lost 1 base. The CDR3 is 16 amino acids. The CDR3 region has the DNA TGTGCCAGCAGTTTTGATAGGACAGGGATATCCTACGAGCAGTACTTC. Its protein product is CASSFDRTGISYEQYF.

The V gene is TRBV15, the J gene TRBJ2-3; TRBD2 agrees at 7 bases. The germline gives CDR1 LNHNV, CDR2 YYDKDF (reference sequence). V gave up 0 bases and J gave up 12 bases; unmatched junction bases: 6. The CDR3 has 13 residues. CDR3 in amino acids: CATSRDPSGTQYF. The CDR3 nucleotides are TGTGCCACCAGCAGAGATCCAAGCGGGACTCAGTATTTT.

The chain has TRBV6-1 and TRBJ1-1, with 8 nucleotides matching TRBD1. The junction had 8 bases not matched to a gene; V was cut back by 6 bases and J by 5 bases. From germline, CDR1 is MNHNS and CDR2 SASEGT. The CDR3 consists of 14 residues. This CDR3 is CASRARTGRTEAFF. The CDR3 DNA is TGTGCCAGCAGAGCGCGGACAGGGAGGACTGAAGCTTTCTTT.

In this sample, this clone turned up a few times. V is TRBV27 and J is TRBJ1-2; unclear D gene. Germline V gene lookup returns CDR1 MNHEY and CDR2 SMNVEV (reference sequence). V was clipped by 4 bases and J by 4 bases, with 16 bases between them. The CDR3 has 15 amino acids. CDR3 sequence (DNA): TGTGCCAGCAGTTCAACGTGGAGCTCCTTCTATGGCTACACCTTC. Translation gives CASSSTWSSFYGYTF.

The gene calls are TRBV11-2 and TRBJ2-1; D remains unclear. This CDR3 has 12 amino acids. The V gene's germline CDR1 is SGHAT and CDR2 FQNNGV. The V gene lost 7 bases and the J gene lost 5 bases, with 9 bases spanning the gap. In DNA, the CDR3 is TGTGCCAGCACCCTCATGGACAATGAGCAGTTCTTC. This sequence encodes CASTLMDNEQFF. Supplemented by reference TRBV11-2 and TRBJ2-1, the full variable domain reads EAGVAQSPRYKIIEKRQSVAFWCNPISGHATLYWYQQILGQGPKLLIQFQNNGVVDDSQLPKDRFSAERLKGVDSTLKIQPAKLEDSAVYLCASTLMDNEQFFGPGTRLTVL.

The rearrangement uses TRBV5-6 and TRBJ2-5, with TRBD1 as a possible D gene (6 bases). V lost 4 bases, J lost 1 base, and 11 bases lay in between. The CDR3 is made up of 14 amino acids. Looked up from germline, CDR1 is SGHDT and CDR2 is YYEEEE. CDR3 residues: CASSLTGLQETQYF. DNA for the CDR3: TGTGCCAGCAGCCTGACAGGTCTCCAAGAGACCCAGTACTTC.

The V call is TRBV28, the J call TRBJ2-2; possible D gene TRBD1, 6 bases. The V gene's germline CDR1 is MDHEN and CDR2 SYDVKM. This CDR3 region has 15 residues. V was pared by 2 bases and J by 6 bases, with 13 bases between. Here the CDR3 DNA reads TGTGCCAGCAGTTTAACACACGCAGGGGCCGGGGAGCTGTTTTTT. Residues: CASSLTHAGAGELFF. Supplemented by reference TRBV28 and TRBJ2-2, the full variable domain reads DVKVTQSSRYLVKRTGEKVFLECVQDMDHENMFWYRQDPGLGLRLIYFSYDVKMKEKGDIPEGYSVSREKKERFSLILESASTNQTSMYLCASSLTHAGAGELFFGEGSRLTVL.

The chain uses TRBV2 and TRBJ2-3, with 10 bases lining up with TRBD1. The CDR3 sequence is 14 residues long. V was pared by 5 bases and J by 14 bases, with 13 bases of the junction left unmatched. Germline V gene sequence: CDR1 SNHLY, CDR2 FYNNEI. CDR3 residues: CASSPPPGQGVWYF. CDR3 DNA sequence: TGTGCCAGCAGTCCACCCCCCGGACAGGGGGTATGGTATTTT.

CDR3 coding DNA: TGTGCCAGCAGTGAAGGGAATACGGAGACCCAGTACTTC. Protein product: CASSEGNTETQYF. This rearrangement joins TRBV2 to TRBJ2-5; unclear D gene. This CDR3 has 13 residues. Per germline, CDR1 SNHLY and CDR2 FYNNEI. The V and J ends lost 1 base and 5 bases respectively, with 8 bases between them. Using reference TRBV2 and TRBJ2-5 for the parts outside the CDR3, the full variable domain is EPEVTQTPSHQVTQMGQEVILRCVPISNHLYFYWYRQILGQKVEFLVSFYNNEISEKSEIFDDQFSVERPDGSNFTLKIRSTKLEDSAMYFCASSEGNTETQYFGPGTRLLVL.

The gene calls are TRBV9 and TRBJ1-1, with D maybe TRBD1 (6 bases). This CDR3 is built from 14 residues. Trimming took 2 bases from V and 2 from J, leaving 10 bases between them. Germline lookup yields CDR1 SGDLS and CDR2 YYNGEE. CDR3 coding DNA: TGTGCCAGCAGCGTGCAACAGGGTAACACTGAAGCTTTCTTT. It is translated as CASSVQQGNTEAFF.